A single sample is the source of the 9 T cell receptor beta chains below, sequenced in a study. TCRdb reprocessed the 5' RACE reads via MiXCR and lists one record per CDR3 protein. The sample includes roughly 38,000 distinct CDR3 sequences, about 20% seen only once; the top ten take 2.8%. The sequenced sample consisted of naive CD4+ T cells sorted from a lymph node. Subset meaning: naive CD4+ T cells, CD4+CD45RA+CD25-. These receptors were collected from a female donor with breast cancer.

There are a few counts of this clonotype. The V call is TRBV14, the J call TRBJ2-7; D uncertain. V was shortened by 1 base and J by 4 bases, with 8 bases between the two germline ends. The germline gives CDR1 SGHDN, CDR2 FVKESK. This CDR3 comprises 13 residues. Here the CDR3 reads CASSQGHVYEQYF. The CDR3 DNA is TGTGCCAGCAGCCAAGGTCACGTTTACGAGCAGTACTTC.

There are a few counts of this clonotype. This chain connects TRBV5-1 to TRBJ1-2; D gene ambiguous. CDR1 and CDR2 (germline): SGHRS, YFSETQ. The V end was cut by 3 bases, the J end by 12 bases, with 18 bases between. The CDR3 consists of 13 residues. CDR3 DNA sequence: TGCGCCAGCAGCTCGGGCAGTAGTATAGCTCACACCTTC. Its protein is CASSSGSSIAHTF.

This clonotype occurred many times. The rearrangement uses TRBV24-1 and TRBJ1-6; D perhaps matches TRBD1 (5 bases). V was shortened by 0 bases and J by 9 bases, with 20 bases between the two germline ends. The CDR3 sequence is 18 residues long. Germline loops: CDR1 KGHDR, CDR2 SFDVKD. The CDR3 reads CATSDLTGPANLGSPLHF. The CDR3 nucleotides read TGTGCCACCAGTGATTTGACGGGACCGGCCAACCTGGGTTCACCCCTCCACTTT.

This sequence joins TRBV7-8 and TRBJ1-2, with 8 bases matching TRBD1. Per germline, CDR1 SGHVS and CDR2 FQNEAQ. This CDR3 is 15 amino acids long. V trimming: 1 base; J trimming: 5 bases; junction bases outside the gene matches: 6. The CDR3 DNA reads TGTGCCAGCAGCTTAGTGGCAGGGGGCGTGTATGGCTACACCTTC. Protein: CASSLVAGGVYGYTF.

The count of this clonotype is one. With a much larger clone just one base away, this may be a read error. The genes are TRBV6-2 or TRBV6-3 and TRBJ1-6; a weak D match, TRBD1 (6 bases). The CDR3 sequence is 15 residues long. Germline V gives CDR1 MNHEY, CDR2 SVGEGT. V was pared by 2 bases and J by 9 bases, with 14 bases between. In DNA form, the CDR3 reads TGTGCCAGCAGTTACGGGACAAGAGGCGGTTCACCCCTCCACTTT. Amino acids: CASSYGTRGGSPLHF.

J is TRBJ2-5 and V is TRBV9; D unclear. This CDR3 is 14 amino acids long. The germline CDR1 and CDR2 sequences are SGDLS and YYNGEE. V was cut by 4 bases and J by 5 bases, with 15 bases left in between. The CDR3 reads CASSSQPSQETQYF. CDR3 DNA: TGTGCCAGCAGCTCCCAGCCCTCTCAGGAGACCCAGTACTTC.

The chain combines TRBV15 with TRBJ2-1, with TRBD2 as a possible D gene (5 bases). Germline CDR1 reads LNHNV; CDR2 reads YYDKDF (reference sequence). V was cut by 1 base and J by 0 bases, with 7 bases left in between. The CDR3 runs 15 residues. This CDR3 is CATSRAGSSYNEQFF. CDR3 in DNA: TGTGCCACCAGCAGAGCTGGGAGCTCCTACAATGAGCAGTTCTTC.

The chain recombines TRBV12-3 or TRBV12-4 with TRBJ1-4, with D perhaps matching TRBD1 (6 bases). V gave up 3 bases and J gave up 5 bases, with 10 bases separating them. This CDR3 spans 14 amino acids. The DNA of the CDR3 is TGTGCCAGCAGTTTGCGGCAGGGGAATGAAAAACTGTTTTTT. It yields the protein CASSLRQGNEKLFF.

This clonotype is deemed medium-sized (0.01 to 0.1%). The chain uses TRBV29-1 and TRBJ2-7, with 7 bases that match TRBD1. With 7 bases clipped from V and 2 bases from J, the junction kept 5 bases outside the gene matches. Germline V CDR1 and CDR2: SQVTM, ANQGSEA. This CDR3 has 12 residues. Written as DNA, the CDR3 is TGCAGCGGGCTGACAGGGACCTACGAGCAGTACTTC. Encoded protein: CSGLTGTYEQYF.